This T cell receptor (beta chain) was captured in a study of graft-versus-host responses after intestinal transplantation. The overall study: Each patient got anti-thymocyte globulin induction, then tacrolimus and steroids for approximately 3 years.

Trimming shortened V by 7 bases and J by 1 base, and 4 bases separated the two germline ends. Germline V gene data show CDR1 as SQVTM and CDR2 as ANQGSEA. The CDR3 is made up of 10 amino acids. General study points: GvH clones detected in recipient marrow included some appearing first in ileum or blood. Levels of circulating GvH clones at their peak were associated with early post-transplant HvG declines. Allograft clonal ratios (graft-versus-host to host-versus-graft) were high in patients who had graft-donor T cell macrochimerism.

In regard to this clone: The antigen is not known.

To release intraepithelial and lamina propria lymphocytes, the graft tissue was processed. TCRdb's table, derived via immunoSEQ multiplex PCR, lists solely in-frame clones and lacks some. The data contain approximately 37,000 clones, 87% of them singletons. This TCR derives from a human patient who received an intestinal transplant, so some T cells may come from the graft donor. The material was ileum tissue, obtained approximately 200 days after intestinal transplant. The rearrangement joins TRBV29-1 to TRBJ1-1; D uncertain. CDR3 sequence reads: CSGGNTEAFF. The CDR3 DNA is TGCAGCGGAGGGAACACTGAAGCTTTCTTT.